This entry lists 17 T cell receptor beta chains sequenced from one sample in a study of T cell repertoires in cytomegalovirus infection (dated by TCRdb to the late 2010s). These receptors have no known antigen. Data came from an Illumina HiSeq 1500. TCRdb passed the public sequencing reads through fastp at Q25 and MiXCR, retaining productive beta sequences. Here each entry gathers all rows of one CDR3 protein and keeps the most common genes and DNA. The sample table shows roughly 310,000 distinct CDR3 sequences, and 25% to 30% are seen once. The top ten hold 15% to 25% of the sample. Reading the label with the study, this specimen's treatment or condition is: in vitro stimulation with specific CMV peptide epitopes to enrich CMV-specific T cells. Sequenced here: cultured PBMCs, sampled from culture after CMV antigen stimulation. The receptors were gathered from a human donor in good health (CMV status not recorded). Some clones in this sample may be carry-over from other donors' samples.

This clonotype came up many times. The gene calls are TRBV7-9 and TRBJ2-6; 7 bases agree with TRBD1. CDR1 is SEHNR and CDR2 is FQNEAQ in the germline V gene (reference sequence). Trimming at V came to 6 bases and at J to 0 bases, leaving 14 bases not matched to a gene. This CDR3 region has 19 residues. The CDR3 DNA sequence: TGTGCCAGCAGGTTATCTGCAGGGGGATACTTCTCTGGGGCCAACGTCCTGACTTTC. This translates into CASRLSAGGYFSGANVLTF.

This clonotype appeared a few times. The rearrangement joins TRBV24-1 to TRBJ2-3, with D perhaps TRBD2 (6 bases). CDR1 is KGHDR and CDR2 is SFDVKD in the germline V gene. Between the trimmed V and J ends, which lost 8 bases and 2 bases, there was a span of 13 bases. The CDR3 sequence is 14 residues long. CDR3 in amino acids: CATKGRGPTDTQYF. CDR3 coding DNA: TGTGCCACCAAGGGGCGGGGCCCCACAGATACGCAGTATTTT.

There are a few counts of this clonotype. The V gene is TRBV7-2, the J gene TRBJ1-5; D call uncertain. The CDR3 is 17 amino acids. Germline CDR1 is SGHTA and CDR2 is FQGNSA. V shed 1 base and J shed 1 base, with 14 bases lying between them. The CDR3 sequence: CASSLGNIQSSNQPQHF. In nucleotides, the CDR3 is TGTGCCAGCAGCTTAGGGAACATTCAATCGAGCAATCAGCCCCAGCATTTT.

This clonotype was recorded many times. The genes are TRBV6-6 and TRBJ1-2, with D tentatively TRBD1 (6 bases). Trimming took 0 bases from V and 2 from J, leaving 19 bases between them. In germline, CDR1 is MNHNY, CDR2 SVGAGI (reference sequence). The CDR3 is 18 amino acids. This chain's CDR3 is CASSYSPSPQGSNYGYTF. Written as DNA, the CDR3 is TGTGCCAGCAGTTACTCCCCTTCTCCACAGGGAAGCAACTATGGCTACACCTTC.

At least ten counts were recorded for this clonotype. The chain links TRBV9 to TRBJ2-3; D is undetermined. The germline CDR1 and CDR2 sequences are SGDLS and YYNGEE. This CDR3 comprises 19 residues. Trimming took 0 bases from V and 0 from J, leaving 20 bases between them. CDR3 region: CASSVVIWGPSSSTDTQYF. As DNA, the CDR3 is TGTGCCAGCAGCGTAGTTATTTGGGGTCCAAGCTCAAGCACAGATACGCAGTATTTT.

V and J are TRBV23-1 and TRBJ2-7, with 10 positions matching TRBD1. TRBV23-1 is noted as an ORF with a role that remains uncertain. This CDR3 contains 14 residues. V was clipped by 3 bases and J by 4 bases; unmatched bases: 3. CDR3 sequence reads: CASSHDRGHYEQYF. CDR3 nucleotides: TGCGCCAGCAGTCACGACAGGGGGCATTACGAGCAGTACTTC.

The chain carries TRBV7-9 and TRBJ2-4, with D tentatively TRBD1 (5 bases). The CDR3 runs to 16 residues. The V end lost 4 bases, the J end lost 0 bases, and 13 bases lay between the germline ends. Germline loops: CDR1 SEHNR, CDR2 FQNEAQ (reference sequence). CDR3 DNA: TGTGCCAGCAGCTCGTTAGTGGGGCCAGCCAAAAACATTCAGTACTTC. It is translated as CASSSLVGPAKNIQYF.

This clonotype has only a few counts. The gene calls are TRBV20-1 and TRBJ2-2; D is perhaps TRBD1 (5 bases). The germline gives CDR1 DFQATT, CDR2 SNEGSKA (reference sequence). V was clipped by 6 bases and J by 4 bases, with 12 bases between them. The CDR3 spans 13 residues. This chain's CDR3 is CSAPMQGTGELFF. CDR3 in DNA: TGCAGTGCCCCCATGCAGGGCACCGGGGAGCTGTTTTTT.

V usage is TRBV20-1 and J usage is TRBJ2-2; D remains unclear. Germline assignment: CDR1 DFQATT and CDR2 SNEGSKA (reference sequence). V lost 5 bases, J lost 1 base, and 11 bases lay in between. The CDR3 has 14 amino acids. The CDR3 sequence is CSAPPWENTGELFF. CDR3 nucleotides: TGCAGTGCTCCCCCTTGGGAGAACACCGGGGAGCTGTTTTTT.

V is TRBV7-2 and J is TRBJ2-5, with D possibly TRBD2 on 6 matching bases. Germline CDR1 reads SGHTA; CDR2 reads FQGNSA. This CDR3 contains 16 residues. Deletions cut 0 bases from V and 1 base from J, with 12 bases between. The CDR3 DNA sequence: TGTGCCAGCAGCTTAGCGGCTAGCGTGGGCCAAGAGACCCAGTACTTC. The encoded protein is CASSLAASVGQETQYF.

The CDR3, as DNA: TGTGCCAGCAGCTTTGGGGAACTAGCGGGAGTGGGGGAGCAGTTCTTC. Its protein product is CASSFGELAGVGEQFF. This chain connects TRBV11-2 to TRBJ2-1, with 11 bases fitting TRBD2. The CDR3 length is 16 residues. The germline gives CDR1 SGHAT, CDR2 FQNNGV. J lost 10 bases, V lost 3 bases, and 11 bases had no gene match.

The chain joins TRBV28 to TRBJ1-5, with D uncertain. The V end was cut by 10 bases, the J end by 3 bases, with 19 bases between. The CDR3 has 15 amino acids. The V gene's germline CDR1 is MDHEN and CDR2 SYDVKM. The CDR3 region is CATQPRSPANQPQHF. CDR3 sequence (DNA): TGTGCCACCCAGCCCCGGTCCCCCGCCAATCAGCCCCAGCATTTT.

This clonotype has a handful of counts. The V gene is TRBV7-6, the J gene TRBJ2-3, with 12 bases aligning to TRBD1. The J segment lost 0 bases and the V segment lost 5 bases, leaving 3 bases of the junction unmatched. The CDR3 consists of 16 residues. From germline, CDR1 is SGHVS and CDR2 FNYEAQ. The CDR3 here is CASSEGTGGSTDTQYF. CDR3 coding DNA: TGTGCCAGCAGCGAGGGGACAGGGGGCAGCACAGATACGCAGTATTTT.

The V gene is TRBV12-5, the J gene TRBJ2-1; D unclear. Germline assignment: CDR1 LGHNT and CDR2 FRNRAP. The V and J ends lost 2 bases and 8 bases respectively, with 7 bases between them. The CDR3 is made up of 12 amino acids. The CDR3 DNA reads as TGTGCTAGTGGTTTGATATTTGATGAGCAGTTCTTC. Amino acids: CASGLIFDEQFF.

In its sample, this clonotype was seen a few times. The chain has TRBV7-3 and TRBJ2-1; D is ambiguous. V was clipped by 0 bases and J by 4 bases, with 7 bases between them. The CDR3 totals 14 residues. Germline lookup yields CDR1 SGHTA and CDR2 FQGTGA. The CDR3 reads CASSLTVGYNEQFF. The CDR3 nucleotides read TGTGCCAGCAGCTTAACGGTGGGGTACAATGAGCAGTTCTTC.

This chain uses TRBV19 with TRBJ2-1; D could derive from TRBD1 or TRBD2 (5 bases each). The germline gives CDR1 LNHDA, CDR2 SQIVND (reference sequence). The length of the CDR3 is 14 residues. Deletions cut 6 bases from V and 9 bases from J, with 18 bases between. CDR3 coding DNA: TGTGCCAGTAGAGGGACCCCCCCCGCGGCTGAGCAGTTCTTC. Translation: CASRGTPPAAEQFF. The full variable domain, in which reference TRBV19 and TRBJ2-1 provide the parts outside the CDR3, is DGGITQSPKYLFRKEGQNVTLSCEQNLNHDAMYWYRQDPGQGLRLIYYSQIVNDFQKGDIAEGYSVSREKKESFPLTVTSAQKNPTAFYLCASRGTPPAAEQFFGPGTRLTVL.

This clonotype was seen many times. The CDR3 loop is CATSTSGNLIGELFF. CDR3 coding DNA: TGTGCCACCTCGACTAGCGGGAATCTAATCGGGGAGCTGTTTTTT. The chain has TRBV7-2 and TRBJ2-2; 11 bases are a match to TRBD2. V lost 10 bases and J lost 7; bases outside the gene matches: 11. CDR3 length: 15 amino acids. Germline V lookup: CDR1 SGHTA, CDR2 FQGNSA.